Below, one TCR beta chain is given with its context. Its target is not known. CDR3 size: 13 residues. Trimming left V 6 bases short and J 3 bases short, with 11 bases between. The V gene's germline CDR1 is SNHLY and CDR2 FYNNEI. Treatment meaning: roughly nine-day PBMC culture with coronavirus spike peptide pools or control peptides (ViraFEST assay). During the years 2011-2018, before the COVID-19 pandemic, the unexposed donor's CD4+ T cells were collected. Culture of approximately 2 million PBMCs per well took place with about 9.8 IU/ml IL-2 and 8.5 to 10 ug/ml peptide pools. The sample belongs to a study of vaccination and CD4 T cells after COVID-19. The overall study: The cells in question were stimulated using overlapping spike peptides derived from SARS-CoV-2, HCoV-NL63, HCoV-OC43 and HCoV-229E.

Sequenced with the Oncomine TCR Beta short-read assay was DNA taken from cultured CD4+ T cells. It was cultured CD4+ T cells from which genomic DNA was extracted. Each CDR3 protein is one row after TCRdb ran MiXCR on the PCR reads. The table records fewer than 8,000 distinct CDR3 sequences, roughly 50% of them present only once. The sample consisted of CD4+ T cells from blood, cultured in vitro. The sequence came from a human donor in good health. V usage is TRBV2 and J usage is TRBJ2-5; D possibly corresponds to TRBD2 (5 bases). CDR3 coding DNA: TGTGCCAGCAGACACCGGGGAGAAGAGACCCAGTACTTC. This codes for CASRHRGEETQYF.